The 9 T cell receptor beta chains listed next were all sequenced from one sample in a study of blood T cell repertoires in COVID-19. Method: immunoSEQ multiplex PCR; TCRdb's copy keeps in-frame clones and lacks some. The sample records a few hundred thousand clones, 70% to 90% being singletons. The sequencing input was peripheral blood. These receptors came from a human donor in a cohort sampled during active COVID-19.

The rearrangement links TRBV2 to TRBJ1-5; D might be TRBD1 (5 bases). The V gene lost 3 bases and the J gene lost 6 bases, with 12 bases spanning the gap. The germline CDR1 and CDR2 sequences are SNHLY and FYNNEI. This CDR3 region has 14 residues. The CDR3 here is CASSDRGVSQPQHF. The CDR3 nucleotides are TGTGCCAGCAGTGATCGGGGGGTAAGTCAGCCCCAGCATTTT.

The CDR3 is CASSRMDGGDGELFF. The CDR3 bases are TGCGCCAGCAGCCGCATGGACGGGGGAGACGGGGAGCTGTTTTTT. V usage is TRBV5-1 and J usage is TRBJ2-2; a possible D gene is TRBD2 (6 bases). This CDR3 is built from 15 residues. Germline CDR1 and CDR2: SGHRS and YFSETQ. The V end lost 4 bases, the J end lost 7 bases, and 17 bases lay between the germline ends.

The genes are TRBV3-1 (or the pseudogene TRBV3-2) and TRBJ1-2, with 7 bases matching TRBD1. This CDR3 contains 13 residues. With V trimmed by 5 bases and J by 12 bases, 12 bases remained unmatched. Germline values: CDR1 LGHDT, CDR2 YNNKEL (reference sequence). CDR3 in amino acids: CASSKGTAGGHTF. Written as DNA, the CDR3 is TGTGCCAGCAGCAAAGGGACAGCTGGGGGCCACACCTTC.

This chain's CDR3 is CASTSEAGQGNKRRSYTF. The CDR3 DNA reads as TGTGCCAGCACCTCGGAGGCGGGACAGGGGAACAAGCGGAGGAGCTACACCTTC. This sequence joins TRBV5-5 and TRBJ1-2, with 10 bases identical to TRBD1. J was trimmed by 9 bases and V by 6 bases; bases with no gene match: 23. The CDR3 runs 18 residues. CDR1 is SGHKS and CDR2 is YYEKEE in the germline V gene (reference sequence).

CDR3 residues: CASSFGLAGEETQYF. The DNA for the CDR3 is TGTGCCAGCAGCTTTGGGCTAGCGGGGGAGGAGACCCAGTACTTC. The chain carries TRBV11-3 and TRBJ2-5; 10 bases fit TRBD2. Germline-derived CDR1 and CDR2 are SGHNT and YENEEA. This CDR3 has 15 amino acids. The V gene end was trimmed by 3 bases and the J gene end by 5 bases; junction bases not matched to a gene: 6.

Turning to this clone: This same CDR3 is encoded by further DNA sequences in the sample. The chain carries TRBV28 and TRBJ1-2; 8 nucleotides match TRBD1. Germline V CDR1 and CDR2: MDHEN, SYDVKM. This CDR3 spans 13 amino acids. J lost 5 bases, V lost 2 bases, and 1 base had no gene match. The CDR3 here is CASSLQGAYGYTF. CDR3 nucleotide sequence: TGTGCCAGCAGTTTACAGGGGGCTTATGGCTACACCTTC.

This chain joins TRBV27 and TRBJ2-1, with TRBD2 identical over 10 bases. This CDR3 is 16 amino acids long. The J segment lost 7 bases and the V segment lost 1 base, leaving 7 bases of the junction unmatched. In germline, CDR1 is MNHEY, CDR2 SMNVEV (reference sequence). CDR3 DNA: TGTGCCAGCAGTTTATTATCCAGCGGGAGGGCTAATGAGCAGTTCTTC. Residues: CASSLLSSGRANEQFF.

This clone occurred a few times. This sequence joins TRBV19 and TRBJ2-3; 8 bases align to TRBD2. Germline CDR1 reads LNHDA; CDR2 reads SQIVND (reference sequence). The length of the CDR3 is 14 residues. With V trimmed by 9 bases and J by 4 bases, 9 bases remained unmatched. The CDR3: CASVAGPWADTQYF. CDR3 nucleotide sequence: TGTGCCAGCGTAGCGGGACCGTGGGCAGATACGCAGTATTTT.

The chain employs TRBV28 and TRBJ2-7; 8 nucleotides match TRBD2. V lost 7 bases to trimming and J lost 3 bases; unmatched junction nucleotides: 5. Germline CDR1 and CDR2: MDHEN and SYDVKM. CDR3 length: 13 residues. The CDR3 sequence: CASTMGTSYEQYF. DNA for the CDR3: TGTGCCAGCACCATGGGGACTAGCTACGAGCAGTACTTC. Supplemented by reference TRBV28 and TRBJ2-7, the full variable domain reads DVKVTQSSRYLVKRTGEKVFLECVQDMDHENMFWYRQDPGLGLRLIYFSYDVKMKEKGDIPEGYSVSREKKERFSLILESASTNQTSMYLCASTMGTSYEQYFGPGTRLTVT.